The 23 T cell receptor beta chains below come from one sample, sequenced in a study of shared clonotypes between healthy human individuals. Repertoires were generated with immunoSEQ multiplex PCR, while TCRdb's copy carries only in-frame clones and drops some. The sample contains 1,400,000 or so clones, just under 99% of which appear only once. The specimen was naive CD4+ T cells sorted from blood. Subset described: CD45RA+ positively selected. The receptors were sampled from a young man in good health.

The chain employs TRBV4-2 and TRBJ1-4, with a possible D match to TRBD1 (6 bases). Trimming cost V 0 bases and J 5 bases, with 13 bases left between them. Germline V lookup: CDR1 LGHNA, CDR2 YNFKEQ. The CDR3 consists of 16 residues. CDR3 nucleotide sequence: TGTGCCAGCAGCCAAGAAGGGGGATGGGTGAATGAAAAACTGTTTTTT. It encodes CASSQEGGWVNEKLFF.

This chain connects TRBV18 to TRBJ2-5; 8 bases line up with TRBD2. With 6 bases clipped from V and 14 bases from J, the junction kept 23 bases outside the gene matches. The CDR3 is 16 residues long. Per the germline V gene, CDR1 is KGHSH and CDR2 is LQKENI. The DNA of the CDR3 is TGTGCCAGCTCTCGGGAGGGTCTCTCTCGACTCTCTCGAGATTACTTC. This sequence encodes CASSREGLSRLSRDYF.

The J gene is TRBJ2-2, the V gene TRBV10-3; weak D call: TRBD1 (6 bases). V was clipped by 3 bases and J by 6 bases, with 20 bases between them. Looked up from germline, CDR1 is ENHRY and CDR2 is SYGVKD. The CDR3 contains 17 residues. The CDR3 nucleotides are TGTGCCATCAGTGATTGGCCCATAGGTGCAGGGGCCGGGGAGCTGTTTTTT. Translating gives CAISDWPIGAGAGELFF.

As DNA, the CDR3 is TGTGCCAGTAGTATAGCAGGGATAGCGCTCTATGGCTACACCTTC. Amino acid sequence: CASSIAGIALYGYTF. The chain links TRBV19 to TRBJ1-2, with D perhaps matching TRBD1 (5 bases). Germline V gene sequence: CDR1 LNHDA, CDR2 SQIVND (reference sequence). V dropped 1 base and J dropped 4 bases, with 13 bases sitting between them. The CDR3 spans 15 residues.

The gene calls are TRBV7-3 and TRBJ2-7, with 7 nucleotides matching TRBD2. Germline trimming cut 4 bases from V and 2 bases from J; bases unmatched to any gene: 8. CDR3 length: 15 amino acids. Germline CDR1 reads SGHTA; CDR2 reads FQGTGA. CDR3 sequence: CASSSKSGTTYEQYF. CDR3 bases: TGTGCCAGCAGCTCAAAAAGCGGGACTACCTACGAGCAGTACTTC.

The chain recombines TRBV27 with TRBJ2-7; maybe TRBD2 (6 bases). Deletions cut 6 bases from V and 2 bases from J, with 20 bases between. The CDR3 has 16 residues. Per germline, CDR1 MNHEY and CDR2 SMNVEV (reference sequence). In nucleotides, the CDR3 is TGTGCCAGCAGCTCTCTGGTGAGCCGGGAGACCTACGAGCAGTACTTC. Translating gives CASSSLVSRETYEQYF.

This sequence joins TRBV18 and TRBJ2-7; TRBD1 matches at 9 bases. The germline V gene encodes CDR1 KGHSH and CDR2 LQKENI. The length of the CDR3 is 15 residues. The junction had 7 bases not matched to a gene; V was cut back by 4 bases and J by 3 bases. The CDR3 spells CASSQPGQGSYEQYF. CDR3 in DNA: TGTGCCAGCTCACAACCGGGACAGGGAAGCTACGAGCAGTACTTC. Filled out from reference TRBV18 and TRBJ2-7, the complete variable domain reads NAGVMQNPRHLVRRRGQEARLRCSPMKGHSHVYWYRQLPEEGLKFMVYLQKENIIDESGMPKERFSAEFPKEGPSILRIQQVVRGDSAAYFCASSQPGQGSYEQYFGPGTRLTVT.

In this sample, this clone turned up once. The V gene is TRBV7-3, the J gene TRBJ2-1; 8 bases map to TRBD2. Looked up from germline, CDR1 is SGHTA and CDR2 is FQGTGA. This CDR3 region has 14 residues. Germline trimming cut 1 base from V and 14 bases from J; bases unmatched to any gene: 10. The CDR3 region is CASSLRAGDAVKFF. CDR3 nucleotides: TGTGCCAGCAGCTTAAGAGCGGGGGACGCAGTCAAGTTCTTC.

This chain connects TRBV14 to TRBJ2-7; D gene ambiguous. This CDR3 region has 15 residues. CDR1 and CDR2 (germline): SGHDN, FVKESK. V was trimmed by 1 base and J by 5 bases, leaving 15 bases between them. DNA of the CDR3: TGTGCCAGCAGCCAAGTTATAGCCCAGGACCACGAGCAGTACTTC. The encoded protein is CASSQVIAQDHEQYF.

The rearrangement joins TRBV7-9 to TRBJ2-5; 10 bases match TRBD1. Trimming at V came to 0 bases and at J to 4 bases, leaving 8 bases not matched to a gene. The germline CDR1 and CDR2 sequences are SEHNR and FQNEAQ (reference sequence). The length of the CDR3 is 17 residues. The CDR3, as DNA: TGTGCCAGCAGCTTAGCGTGGGGTCGGACAGGGGGAGAGACCCAGTACTTC. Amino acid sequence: CASSLAWGRTGGETQYF.

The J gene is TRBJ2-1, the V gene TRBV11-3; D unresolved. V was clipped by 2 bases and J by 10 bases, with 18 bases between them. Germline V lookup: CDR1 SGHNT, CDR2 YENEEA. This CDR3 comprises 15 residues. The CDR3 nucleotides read TGTGCCAGCAGCTTACATCATCCAAGCTCATCGGAGCAGTTCTTC. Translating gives CASSLHHPSSSEQFF.

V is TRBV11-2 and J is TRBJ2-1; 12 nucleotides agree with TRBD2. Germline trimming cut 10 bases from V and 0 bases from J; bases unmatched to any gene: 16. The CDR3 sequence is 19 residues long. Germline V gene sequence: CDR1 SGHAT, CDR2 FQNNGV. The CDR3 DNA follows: TGTGCCATCACAGAGTCTAGCGGGAGGGCAACCGTCTCCTACAATGAGCAGTTCTTC. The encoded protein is CAITESSGRATVSYNEQFF.

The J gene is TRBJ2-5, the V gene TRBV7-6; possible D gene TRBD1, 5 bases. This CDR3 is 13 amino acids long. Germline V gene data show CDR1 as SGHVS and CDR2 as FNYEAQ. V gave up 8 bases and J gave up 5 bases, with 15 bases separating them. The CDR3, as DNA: TGTGCCAGCGCCGCAGGGTCTCGGGAGACCCAGTACTTC. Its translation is CASAAGSRETQYF.

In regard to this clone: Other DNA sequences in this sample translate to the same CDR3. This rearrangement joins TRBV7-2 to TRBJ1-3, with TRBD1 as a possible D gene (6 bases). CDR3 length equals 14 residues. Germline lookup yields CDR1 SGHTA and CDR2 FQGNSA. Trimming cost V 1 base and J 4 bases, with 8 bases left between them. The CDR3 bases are TGTGCCAGCAGCTTAGACAGGGCAGGAAACACCATATATTTT. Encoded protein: CASSLDRAGNTIYF.

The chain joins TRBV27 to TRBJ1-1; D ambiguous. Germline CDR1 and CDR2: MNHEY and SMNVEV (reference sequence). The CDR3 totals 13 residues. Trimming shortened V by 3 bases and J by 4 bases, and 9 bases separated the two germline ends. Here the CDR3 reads CASSLVGSTEAFF. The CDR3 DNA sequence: TGTGCCAGCAGTTTGGTAGGGAGCACTGAAGCTTTCTTT.

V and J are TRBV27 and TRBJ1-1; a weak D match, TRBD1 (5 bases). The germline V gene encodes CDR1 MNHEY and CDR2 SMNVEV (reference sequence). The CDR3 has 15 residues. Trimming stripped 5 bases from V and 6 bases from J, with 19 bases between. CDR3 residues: CASSRRSSRVPEAFF. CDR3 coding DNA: TGTGCCAGCAGTCGCAGATCTTCCAGGGTCCCTGAAGCTTTCTTT.

The CDR3 here is CASSYLGGSSYEQYF. The CDR3 coding sequence is TGCGCCAGCAGCTACCTCGGGGGAAGCTCCTACGAGCAGTACTTC. The chain links TRBV5-1 to TRBJ2-7; perhaps TRBD2 as D (6 bases). This CDR3 has 15 residues. The V and J ends lost 3 bases and 0 bases respectively, with 13 bases between them. CDR1 and CDR2 from the germline V gene are SGHRS and YFSETQ.

CDR3 bases: TGTGCCAGCAGCGAGGGACAGACAAATCAGCCCCAGCATTTT. This codes for CASSEGQTNQPQHF. The chain combines TRBV9 with TRBJ1-5; 7 bases agree with TRBD1. CDR1 is SGDLS, CDR2 YYNGEE, per germline. The CDR3 runs 14 residues. Trimming at V came to 3 bases and at J to 4 bases, leaving 4 bases not matched to a gene.

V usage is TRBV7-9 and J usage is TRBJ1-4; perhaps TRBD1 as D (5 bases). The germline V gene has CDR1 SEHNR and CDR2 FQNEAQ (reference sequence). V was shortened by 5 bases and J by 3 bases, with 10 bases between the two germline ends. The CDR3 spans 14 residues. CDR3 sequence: CASSSRASNEKLFF. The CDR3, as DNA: TGTGCCAGCAGCAGCAGGGCGTCTAATGAAAAACTGTTTTTT.

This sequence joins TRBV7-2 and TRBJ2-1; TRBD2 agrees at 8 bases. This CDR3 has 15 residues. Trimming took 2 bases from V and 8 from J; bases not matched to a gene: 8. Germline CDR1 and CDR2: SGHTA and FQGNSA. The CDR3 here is CASSLIPGRGDEQFF. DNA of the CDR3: TGTGCCAGCAGCTTAATTCCCGGGAGGGGCGATGAGCAGTTCTTC.

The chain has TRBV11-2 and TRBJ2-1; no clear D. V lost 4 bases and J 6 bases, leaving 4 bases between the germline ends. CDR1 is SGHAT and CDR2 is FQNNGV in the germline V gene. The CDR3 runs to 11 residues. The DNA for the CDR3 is TGTGCCAGCAGCTCACCCAATGAGCAGTTCTTC. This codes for CASSSPNEQFF. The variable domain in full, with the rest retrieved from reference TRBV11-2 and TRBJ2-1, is EAGVAQSPRYKIIEKRQSVAFWCNPISGHATLYWYQQILGQGPKLLIQFQNNGVVDDSQLPKDRFSAERLKGVDSTLKIQPAKLEDSAVYLCASSSPNEQFFGPGTRLTVL.

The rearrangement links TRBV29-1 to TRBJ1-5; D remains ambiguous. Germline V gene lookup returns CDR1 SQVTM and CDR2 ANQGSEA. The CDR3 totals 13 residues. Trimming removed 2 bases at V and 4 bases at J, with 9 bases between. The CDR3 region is CSVESDYNQPQHF. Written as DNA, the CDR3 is TGCAGCGTTGAAAGCGACTATAATCAGCCCCAGCATTTT. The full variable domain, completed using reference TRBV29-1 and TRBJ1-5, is SAVISQKPSRDICQRGTSLTIQCQVDSQVTMMFWYRQQPGQSLTLIATANQGSEATYESGFVIDKFPISRPNLTFSTLTVSNMSPEDSSIYLCSVESDYNQPQHFGDGTRLSIL.

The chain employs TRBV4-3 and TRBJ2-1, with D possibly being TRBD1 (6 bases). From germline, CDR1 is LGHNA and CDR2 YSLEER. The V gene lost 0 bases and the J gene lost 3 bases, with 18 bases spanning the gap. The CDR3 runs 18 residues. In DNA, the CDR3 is TGCGCCAGCAGCCAAGAGTCGTTCAGGGGCGAAGTCTACAATGAGCAGTTCTTC. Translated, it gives CASSQESFRGEVYNEQFF.